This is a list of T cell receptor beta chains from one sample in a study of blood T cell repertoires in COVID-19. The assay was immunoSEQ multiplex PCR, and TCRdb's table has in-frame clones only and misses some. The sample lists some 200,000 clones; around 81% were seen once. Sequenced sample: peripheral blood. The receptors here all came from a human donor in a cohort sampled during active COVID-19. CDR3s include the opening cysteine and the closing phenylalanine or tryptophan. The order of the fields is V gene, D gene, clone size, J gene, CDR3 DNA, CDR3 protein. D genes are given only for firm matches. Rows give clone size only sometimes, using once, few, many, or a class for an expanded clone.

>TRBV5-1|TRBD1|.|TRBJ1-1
TGCGCCAGCAGCCCCTCAGGGGGCAGCACTGAAGCTTTCTTT
CASSPSGGSTEAFF
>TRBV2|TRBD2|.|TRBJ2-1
TGTGCCAGCAACCGACTAGCGGGAGAAGAGCAGTTCTTC
CASNRLAGEEQFF
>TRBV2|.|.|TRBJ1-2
TGTGCCAGCACCCCAGGACAGAATGGCTACACCTTC
CASTPGQNGYTF
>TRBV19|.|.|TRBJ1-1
TGTGCCAGTAGGGGAGGGGGCACTGAAGCTTTCTTT
CASRGGGTEAFF
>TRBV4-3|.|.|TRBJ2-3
TGCGCCAGCAGCCAAGCGGCAACAGGCACAGATACGCAGTATTTT
CASSQAATGTDTQYF
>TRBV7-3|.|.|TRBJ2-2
TGTGCCAGCAGCTTAATATCGGGGACTGCGAACACCGGGGAGCTGTTTTTT
CASSLISGTANTGELFF
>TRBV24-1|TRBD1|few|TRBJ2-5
TGTGCCACCAGTGATCCGAAGACCTACAGGGGGCGCGTCTATGAGACCCAGTACTTC
CATSDPKTYRGRVYETQYF
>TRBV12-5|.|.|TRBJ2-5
TGTGCTAGTGCCTTTACAGGGAAAGGGGAAGAGACCCAGTACTTC
CASAFTGKGEETQYF
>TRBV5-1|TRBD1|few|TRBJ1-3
TGCGCCAGCAGCTGGACAGGGGACTCTGGAAACACCATATATTTT
CASSWTGDSGNTIYF
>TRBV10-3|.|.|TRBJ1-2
TGTGCCATCAGTGAGTCTAACATCGACTACACCTTC
CAISESNIDYTF
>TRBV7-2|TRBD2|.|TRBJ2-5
TGTGCCAGCAGCTTGAGACTAGCGGGGGACCACCGGATGACCCAGTACTTC
CASSLRLAGDHRMTQYF
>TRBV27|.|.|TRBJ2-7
TGTGCCAGCAGTTTGATGCCCCTAACCTACGAGCAGTACTTC
CASSLMPLTYEQYF
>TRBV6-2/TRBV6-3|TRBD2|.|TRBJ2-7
TGTGCCAGCAGTTACGGTGGACTAGCCCTGTTCTACGAGCAGTACTTC
CASSYGGLALFYEQYF
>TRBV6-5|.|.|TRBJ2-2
TGTGCCAGCAGCCGGACTGTGAACACCGGGGAGCTGTTTTTT
CASSRTVNTGELFF
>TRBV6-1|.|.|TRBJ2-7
TGTGCCAGCAGTGGAATTTGGGGCCACTACACCTACGAGCAGTACTTC
CASSGIWGHYTYEQYF
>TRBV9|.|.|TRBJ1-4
TGTGCCAGCAGCTTCGGGGTGGATGAAAAACTGTTTTTT
CASSFGVDEKLFF
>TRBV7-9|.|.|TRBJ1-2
TGTGCCAGCAGCTTAAGGCGGCAGTCAGAGGGCTACACCTTC
CASSLRRQSEGYTF
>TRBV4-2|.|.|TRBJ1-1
TGTGCCAGCAGCCCTGAACCGGGGGGCACTGAAGCTTTCTTT
CASSPEPGGTEAFF
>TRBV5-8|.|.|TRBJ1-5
TGTGCCAGCAGCTTGGGAATGGCAGGGAGGCGGTGGGATCAGCCCCAGCATTTT
CASSLGMAGRRWDQPQHF
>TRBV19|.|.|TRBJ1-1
TGTGCCAGTAGTCCTTGGGGGGTGGACACTGAAGCTTTCTTT
CASSPWGVDTEAFF
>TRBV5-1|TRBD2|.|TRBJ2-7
TGCGCCAGCAGCTTGACGGCGGGAGGCCTTATGGAGCAGTACTTC
CASSLTAGGLMEQYF
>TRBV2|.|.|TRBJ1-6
TGTGCCAGCAGTGAGGGGAGTTCACCCCTCCACTTT
CASSEGSSPLHF
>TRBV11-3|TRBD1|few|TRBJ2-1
TGTGCCAGCAGCTTAGATCTCGGGGGACAGGGGGCGGATGAGCAGTTCTTC
CASSLDLGGQGADEQFF
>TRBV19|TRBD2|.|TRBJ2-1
TGTGCCAGTAGTACTACTAGCGGGAGGCGATACAATGAGCAGTTCTTC
CASSTTSGRRYNEQFF
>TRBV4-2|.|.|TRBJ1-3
TGTGCCAGCAGCCAAGCATCCCAACTAGACACCATATATTTT
CASSQASQLDTIYF
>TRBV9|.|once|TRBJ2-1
TGTGCCAGCAGCGTAGAAGGAGGGGGCTTGTATAATGAGCAGTTCTTC
CASSVEGGGLYNEQFF
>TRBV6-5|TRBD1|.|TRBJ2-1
TGTGCCAGCAGTTATTTCGGGACAGGGGACAATGAGCAGTTCTTC
CASSYFGTGDNEQFF
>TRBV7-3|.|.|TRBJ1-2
TGTGCCAGCAGCTTAAATGGCCGATCTAACTATGGCTACACCTTC
CASSLNGRSNYGYTF
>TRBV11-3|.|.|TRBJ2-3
TGTGCCAGCAGCTTAGGTCGGGGAGATACGCAGTATTTT
CASSLGRGDTQYF
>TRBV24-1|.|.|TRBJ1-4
TGTGCCACCAGTGATACAGGGTTTGAAAAACTGTTTTTT
CATSDTGFEKLFF
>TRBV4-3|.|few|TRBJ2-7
TGCGCCAGCAGCCAAGCAGTTGGGGGCGTGTACGAGCAGTACTTC
CASSQAVGGVYEQYF
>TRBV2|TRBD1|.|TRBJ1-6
TGTGCCAGCAGGACGGACAGGGGGCTAACCTATAATTCACCCCTCCACTTT
CASRTDRGLTYNSPLHF
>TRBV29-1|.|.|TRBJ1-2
TGCAGCGTTGGGGAGGACCTCAACTATGGCTACACCTTC
CSVGEDLNYGYTF
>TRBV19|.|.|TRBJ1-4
TGTGCCAGTAGTATAGTGGGGGCCTATAATGAAAAACTGTTTTTT
CASSIVGAYNEKLFF
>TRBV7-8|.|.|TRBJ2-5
TGTGCCAGCAGCGTGACCGGGACTCAAGAGACCCAGTACTTC
CASSVTGTQETQYF
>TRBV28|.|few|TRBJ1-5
TGTGCCAGCTATTTTGTCAGGGGCTGGGGTCAGCCCCAGCATTTT
CASYFVRGWGQPQHF
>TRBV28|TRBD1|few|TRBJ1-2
TGTGCCAGCAGTTATACAGGGGATAGCTATGGCTACACCTTC
CASSYTGDSYGYTF
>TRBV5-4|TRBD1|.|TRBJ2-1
TGTGCCAGCAGCTCAGGACAGGGTAGCTCCTACAATGAGCAGTTCTTC
CASSSGQGSSYNEQFF
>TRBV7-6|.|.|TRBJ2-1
TGTGCCAGCAGCTTACGAGGCAGGGTGAATAATGAGCAGTTCTTC
CASSLRGRVNNEQFF
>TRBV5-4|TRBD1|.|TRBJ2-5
TGTGCCAGCAGCCCTTACAGGGGGCAAGAGACCCAGTACTTC
CASSPYRGQETQYF
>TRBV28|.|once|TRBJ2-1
TGTGCCAGCAGTCCCGGGGGGAGAGAAGGGGGCAATGAGCAGTTCTTC
CASSPGGREGGNEQFF
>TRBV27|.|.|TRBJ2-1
TGTGCCAGCAGTTTGAGGAATGAGCAGTTCTTC
CASSLRNEQFF
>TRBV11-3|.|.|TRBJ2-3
TGTGCCAGCGGGCGGGACCTCACAGATACGCAGTATTTT
CASGRDLTDTQYF
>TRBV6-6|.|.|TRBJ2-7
TGTGCCAGCAGGCACCGGCAGGTTAGCTCCTACGAGCAGTACTTC
CASRHRQVSSYEQYF
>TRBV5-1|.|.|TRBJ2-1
TGCGCCAGCAGCTTGGCAACGGGAGTCAACAATGAGCAGTTCTTC
CASSLATGVNNEQFF
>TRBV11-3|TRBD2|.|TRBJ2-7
TGTGCCAGCAGCTCGGGGGGGAATCCCTACGAGCAGTACTTC
CASSSGGNPYEQYF
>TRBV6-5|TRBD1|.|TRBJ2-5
TGTGCCAGCAGTCTAAACAGGGGGTGGCAAGAGACCCAGTACTTC
CASSLNRGWQETQYF
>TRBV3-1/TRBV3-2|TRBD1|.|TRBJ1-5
TGTGCCAGCAGCCACACAGGGGAGAAGAAGCCCCAGCATTTT
CASSHTGEKKPQHF
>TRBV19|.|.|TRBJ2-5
TGTGCCAGTAGTCTGGGGGGGCGAGAGACCCAGTACTTC
CASSLGGRETQYF
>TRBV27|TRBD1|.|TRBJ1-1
TGTGCCAGCAGTTTATTGGGGACAGGGGTGAGGACTGAAGCTTTCTTT
CASSLLGTGVRTEAFF
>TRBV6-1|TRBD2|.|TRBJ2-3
TGTGCCAGCAGTGACCGACTAGCGGGGGGGTTTTATAGCACAGATACGCAGTATTTT
CASSDRLAGGFYSTDTQYF
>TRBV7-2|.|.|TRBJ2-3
TGTGCCAGCAGCTTAGGGTACAGGGTTGGTGGCACAGATACGCAGTATTTT
CASSLGYRVGGTDTQYF
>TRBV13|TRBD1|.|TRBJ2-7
TGTGCCAGCAGCCTCCGGGACAGGGGACCTTACGAGCAGTACTTC
CASSLRDRGPYEQYF